These T cell receptor beta chains were read from a single sample in a study of blood T cell repertoires in COVID-19. Measured with immunoSEQ multiplex PCR; TCRdb has only the in-frame clones, and not every one. The sample holds 150,000 to 200,000 clones; around 85% are singletons and the top ten take roughly 9.8%. The specimen was peripheral blood. Receptor source: a woman aged 55-69 years with COVID-19, enrolled during active disease. Both conserved end residues are part of each CDR3. D genes are given only for firm matches. A row's size may be missing; if present it is once, few, many or a size class.

V gene,J gene,D gene,clone size,CDR3 DNA,CDR3 protein
TRBV7-2,TRBJ2-3,.,.,TGTGCCAGCAGCCCCCTAGTGATTCCAGATACGCAGTATTTT,CASSPLVIPDTQYF
TRBV19,TRBJ2-7,TRBD2,many,TGTGCCAGTAGTATAGATCTCAGAACTAGCGGGAGACTCCGCGAGCAGTACTTC,CASSIDLRTSGRLREQYF
TRBV11-2,TRBJ2-7,TRBD1,few,TGTGCCAGCAGCTCTACAGGGGCCTTTGTCGACGAGCAGTACTTC,CASSSTGAFVDEQYF
TRBV25-1,TRBJ2-1,TRBD2,.,TGTGCCAGCAGTTCCCCGGGGGCTAGCGGGAGGGCACATGAGCAGTTCTTC,CASSSPGASGRAHEQFF
TRBV28,TRBJ1-5,TRBD1,.,TGTGCCAGCAGTCCTGGGACAGGGGGACCGATTAGCAATCAGCCCCAGCATTTT,CASSPGTGGPISNQPQHF
TRBV5-1,TRBJ2-3,TRBD2,.,TGCGCCAGCAGCTTGTACCGGACTAGCGGGAGCACAGATACGCAGTATTTT,CASSLYRTSGSTDTQYF
TRBV5-6,TRBJ1-3,.,.,TGTGCCAGCAGCGGCCGGGACATGTCTGGAAACACCATATATTTT,CASSGRDMSGNTIYF
TRBV29-1,TRBJ2-1,TRBD1,once,TGCAGCGCAGGGACAGGGGCCGCGGGACCCTACAATGAGCAGTTCTTC,CSAGTGAAGPYNEQFF
TRBV7-2,TRBJ1-4,.,.,TGTGCCAGCAGCTTGACAGGATCGAATGAAAAACTGTTTTTT,CASSLTGSNEKLFF
TRBV28,TRBJ1-2,TRBD1,.,TGTGCCAGCAGTCCACCCAGGGGGCTTTACTATGGCTACACCTTC,CASSPPRGLYYGYTF
TRBV12-2,TRBJ1-6,.,.,TGTGCAAGTCGCCTCCCTCCGGGGGGCGCCTATAATTCACCCCTCCACTTT,CASRLPPGGAYNSPLHF
TRBV9,TRBJ1-5,.,.,TGTGCCAGCAGCCCCGGGGAACGGCCGTTTCGTCAGCCCCAGCATTTT,CASSPGERPFRQPQHF
TRBV24-1,TRBJ2-2,.,.,TGTGCCACCAGTGATCGAGGACACACGAACACCGGGGAGCTGTTTTTT,CATSDRGHTNTGELFF
TRBV18,TRBJ1-1,TRBD1,.,TGTGCCAGCTCACCACCGCAGGGGGCGTCTGAAGCTTTCTTT,CASSPPQGASEAFF
TRBV9,TRBJ1-4,TRBD1,.,TGTGCCAGCAGCGCACGGCAGGGGGGAGGCGAAAAACTGTTTTTT,CASSARQGGGEKLFF
TRBV6-2/TRBV6-3,TRBJ2-1,.,.,TGTGCCAGCAGTGAGGGATACAATGAGCAGTTCTTC,CASSEGYNEQFF
TRBV7-2,TRBJ1-6,.,.,TGTGCCAGCAGCTTAGAATCCTTCTATAATTCACCCCTCCACTTT,CASSLESFYNSPLHF